This entry lists 17 T cell receptor beta chains sequenced from one sample in a study of Graves' ophthalmopathy and Graves' hyperthyroidism. Transcripts of RNA were the source for amplifying TCR beta CDR3 regions. HTBI primers were used in a first-round RT-PCR, which preceded a second-round multiplex PCR. TCRdb itself ran the multiplex PCR reads through MiXCR, one entry per CDR3 protein. The data contain about 1.1 million distinct CDR3 sequences, about 35% of them singletons. Sequenced material: peripheral blood or thyroid tissue (not recorded which). These receptors came from an adult man with Graves' hyperthyroidism.

This clonotype was counted ten times or more. The chain links TRBV7-2 to TRBJ1-4; 9 nucleotides agree with TRBD1. Unmatched junction bases numbered 6, after V lost 6 bases and J lost 7 bases. The CDR3 contains 14 residues. Germline V gene sequence: CDR1 SGHTA, CDR2 FQGNSA. The CDR3 sequence is CASRSGQGSEKLFF. As DNA, the CDR3 is TGTGCCAGCAGGTCGGGACAGGGCTCTGAAAAACTGTTTTTT.

The rearrangement joins TRBV7-2 to TRBJ1-2, with 8 bases aligning to TRBD1. There are 15 residues in the CDR3. The trim removed 1 base at V and 8 bases at J, leaving 9 bases unmatched. CDR1 and CDR2 from the germline V gene are SGHTA and FQGNSA. CDR3 sequence reads: CASSLGKGQDGGYTF. The DNA for the CDR3 is TGTGCCAGCAGCTTAGGGAAGGGACAGGACGGCGGCTACACCTTC.

On this clonotype itself: A read error may produce the germline difference seen at one junction end. This chain connects TRBV10-2 to TRBJ1-6; D gene uncertain. The CDR3 has 14 amino acids. Germline V gene data show CDR1 as WSHSY and CDR2 as SAAADI. The CDR3 DNA reads as TGTGCCAGCAGTTACTCGACAATCGGGTCACCCCTCCACTTT. As protein: CASSYSTIGSPLHF.

In its sample, this clonotype was seen many times. The chain has TRBV7-2 and TRBJ2-6, with TRBD1 matching 11 bases. V lost 8 bases, J lost 1 base, and 4 bases stayed unmatched. This CDR3 spans 16 amino acids. The germline gives CDR1 SGHTA, CDR2 FQGNSA. The CDR3 region has the DNA TGTGCCAGCGGACAGGGGGCAATTTCTGGGGCCAACGTCCTGACTTTC. Amino acid sequence: CASGQGAISGANVLTF.

V gene TRBV12-3 or TRBV12-4 combines with J gene TRBJ2-5; maybe TRBD1 (5 bases). The V end lost 2 bases, the J end lost 1 base, and 11 bases lay between the germline ends. CDR3 length: 15 residues. The CDR3: CASSLLGVGQETQYF. In DNA, the CDR3 is TGTGCCAGCAGTTTATTAGGGGTCGGCCAAGAGACCCAGTACTTC.

This clonotype has more than one count but fewer than ten. CDR3 sequence: CASSTPGGATGELFF. CDR3 DNA sequence: TGTGCCAGCAGTACACCAGGGGGTGCCACCGGGGAGCTGTTTTTT. This sequence joins TRBV28 and TRBJ2-2; 7 nucleotides agree with TRBD1. Trimming cost V 5 bases and J 4 bases; bases outside gene matches: 7. The CDR3 has 15 residues. The germline V gene encodes CDR1 MDHEN and CDR2 SYDVKM.

In its sample, this clonotype was seen once. The V gene is TRBV10-3, the J gene TRBJ1-1; D uncertain. The CDR3 totals 17 residues. The V gene's germline CDR1 is ENHRY and CDR2 SYGVKD. The germline V and J ends were trimmed by 5 bases and 0 bases, with 19 bases remaining between them. CDR3 protein: CAISYFSTPLMNTEAFF. For the CDR3, the DNA is TGTGCCATCAGTTATTTCTCGACACCCCTCATGAACACTGAAGCTTTCTTT.

This clonotype appeared a few times. One junction end does not reproduce the germline sequence, and a read error may be involved. The V and J genes are TRBV5-5 and TRBJ2-7, with 11 bases aligning to TRBD2. Germline V gene sequence: CDR1 SGHKS, CDR2 YYEKEE (reference sequence). The CDR3 covers 16 residues. CDR3 nucleotide sequence: TGTGCCAGCAGCTTAGGGACTAGCGGTTCTACCTACGACCAGTACTTC. Its protein is CASSLGTSGSTYDQYF.

This clonotype was observed many times. The chain uses TRBV11-1 and TRBJ2-7; 7 bases map to TRBD1. Germline CDR1 is SGHAT and CDR2 is FQDESV (reference sequence). The CDR3 has 14 amino acids. After removal of 5 bases from V and 1 base from J, the junction contained 5 bases not matched to a gene. CDR3 in DNA: TGTGCCAGCAGCCCTCAGGGACAGTCCTACGAGCAGTACTTC. Amino acids: CASSPQGQSYEQYF.

This clonotype was detected only a few times. The chain uses TRBV5-6 and TRBJ1-6, with TRBD1 as a possible D gene (5 bases). The ends were cut back, 5 bases at V and 10 bases at J, with 19 bases in the middle. Germline CDR1 and CDR2: SGHDT and YYEEEE. The CDR3 contains 15 residues. Here the CDR3 reads CASRADGARGSPLHF. The CDR3 bases are TGTGCCAGCAGGGCAGACGGGGCCCGGGGCTCACCCCTCCACTTT.

The rearrangement joins TRBV29-1 to TRBJ2-7; D unclear. The germline V and J ends were trimmed by 0 bases and 0 bases, with 18 bases remaining between them. The CDR3 contains 17 residues. Germline V CDR1 and CDR2: SQVTM, ANQGSEA. The CDR3 spells CSVEDRETSASSYEQYF. CDR3 nucleotide sequence: TGCAGCGTTGAAGATCGAGAGACCTCCGCGAGCTCCTACGAGCAGTACTTC.

At least ten counts were recorded for this clonotype. The chain has TRBV16 and TRBJ1-6, with TRBD1 matching 7 bases. This CDR3 has 15 amino acids. With 1 base clipped from V and 7 bases from J, the junction kept 4 bases outside the gene matches. In germline, CDR1 is KGHSY, CDR2 FQNENV. This CDR3 is CASSQLDRRNSPLHF. The CDR3 nucleotides are TGTGCCAGCAGCCAATTGGACAGGCGAAATTCACCCCTCCACTTT.

A note on this clonotype: Compared with germline, one end of the junction differs, possibly owing to a read error. The chain employs TRBV19 and TRBJ1-4; possible D gene TRBD1, 6 bases. Germline loops: CDR1 LNHDA, CDR2 SQIVND (reference sequence). The length of the CDR3 is 13 residues. CDR3 region: CASSPQGREELSF. CDR3 sequence (DNA): TGTGCCAGTAGTCCACAGGGACGGGAGGAGCTGTCTTTT.

The chain joins TRBV7-9 to TRBJ1-2, with 9 bases that match TRBD1. CDR3 size: 15 residues. The V gene's germline CDR1 is SEHNR and CDR2 FQNEAQ (reference sequence). V shed 3 bases and J 4 bases; nucleotides not matched to a gene: 6. The CDR3: CASSLGKTGGYGYTF. The CDR3 DNA reads TGTGCCAGCAGCTTGGGGAAGACAGGGGGCTATGGCTACACCTTC.

The J gene is TRBJ2-5, the V gene TRBV5-1, with D tentatively TRBD2 (6 bases). Trimming cost V 7 bases and J 3 bases, with 16 bases left between them. Germline-derived CDR1 and CDR2 are SGHRS and YFSETQ. This CDR3 has 14 amino acids. CDR3 sequence (DNA): TGCGCCAGCGAAGCCGGGGACTGGAAAGAGACCCAGTACTTC. The encoded protein is CASEAGDWKETQYF.

The chain uses TRBV19 and TRBJ1-6; tentatively, D is TRBD1 (5 bases). V lost 5 bases and J lost 7, with 24 bases in between. Germline CDR1 is LNHDA and CDR2 is SQIVND (reference sequence). The CDR3 totals 18 residues. The CDR3 DNA is TGTGCCAGTAGTGAAGGCAGGGCAATCGGCCTCCAGAATTCACCCCTCCACTTT. Protein product: CASSEGRAIGLQNSPLHF.

This clonotype was observed at least ten times. V is TRBV14 and J is TRBJ1-1, with D possibly matching TRBD1 (5 bases). The CDR3 is made up of 13 amino acids. With 1 base removed from V and 11 bases from J, the gap between germline ends came to 14 bases. Germline lookup yields CDR1 SGHDN and CDR2 FVKESK. The CDR3 reads CASSQGARGMAFF. CDR3 coding DNA: TGTGCCAGCAGCCAAGGGGCTCGGGGGATGGCTTTCTTT.